The present T cell receptor beta chain was sequenced within a study of beta chain features in type 1 diabetes. Study results and limitations: Shortening that was moderate but significant affected the TCRB CDR3s of Type 1 diabetes patients in all four CD4+ subsets. These data did not resolve whether HLA type affects TCRB rearrangement.

In the case of this clone: Its antigen is unknown.

Sequenced material consisted of expressed TCRB transcripts (all of the isolated RNA was reverse transcribed). Data came from immunoSEQ multiplex PCR; TCRdb stores just in-frame clones and leaves some out. Of 600,000 to 750,000 clones listed, 9.5% to 15% were seen once; the top ten hold about 0.11%. Germline-derived CDR1 and CDR2 are LGHNA and YNFKEQ. Trimming removed 0 bases from V and 0 bases from J, with 14 bases in between. There are 17 residues in the CDR3. The rearrangement links TRBV4-2 to TRBJ1-1; D not resolved. This receptor was obtained from a man in his thirties or forties with type 1 diabetes. The sequencing input was naive CD4+ T cells from blood. The CDR3 coding sequence is TGTGCCAGCAGCCAAGATCTTAGGGCAACCTTGAACACTGAAGCTTTCTTT. It specifies CASSQDLRATLNTEAFF.